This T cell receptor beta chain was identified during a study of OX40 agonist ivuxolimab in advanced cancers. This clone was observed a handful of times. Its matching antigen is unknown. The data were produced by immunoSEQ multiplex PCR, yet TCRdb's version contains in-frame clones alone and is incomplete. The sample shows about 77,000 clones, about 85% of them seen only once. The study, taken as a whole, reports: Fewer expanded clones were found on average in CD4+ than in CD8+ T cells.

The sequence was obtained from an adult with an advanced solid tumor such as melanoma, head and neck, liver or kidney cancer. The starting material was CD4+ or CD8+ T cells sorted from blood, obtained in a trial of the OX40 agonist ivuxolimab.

The CDR3 DNA sequence: TGCAGCGTTGAGGACATTAGCACAGATACGCAGTATTTT. This translates into CSVEDISTDTQYF. The chain uses TRBV29-1 and TRBJ2-3, with a weak D call TRBD1 (5 bases). Trimming stripped 3 bases from V and 0 bases from J, with 7 bases between. This CDR3 is 13 amino acids long. Germline assignment: CDR1 SQVTM and CDR2 ANQGSEA.